The entry below gives a single T cell receptor beta chain sequence along with its context. This entry is derived from a study of control samples from healthy donors and cancer patients. The CDR3 consists of 14 residues. V was pared by 7 bases and J by 2 bases, with 14 bases between. Germline-derived CDR1 and CDR2 are LNHDA and SQIVND (reference sequence). This table comes from immunoSEQ multiplex PCR, and its TCRdb copy is limited to in-frame clones, with some not included. The repertoire holds 150,000 or so clones, with just over 90% as singletons. Material for sequencing was blood. The chain links TRBV19 to TRBJ1-2, with no clear D. The sequence derives from a woman in her fifties or sixties in good health. The CDR3 region has the DNA TGTGCCAGTACTACTGGCCCGGTGAACTATGGCTACACCTTC. Translating it yields CASTTGPVNYGYTF. The complete variable domain, with remaining parts taken from reference TRBV19 and TRBJ1-2, reads DGGITQSPKYLFRKEGQNVTLSCEQNLNHDAMYWYRQDPGQGLRLIYYSQIVNDFQKGDIAEGYSVSREKKESFPLTVTSAQKNPTAFYLCASTTGPVNYGYTFGSGTRLTVV.